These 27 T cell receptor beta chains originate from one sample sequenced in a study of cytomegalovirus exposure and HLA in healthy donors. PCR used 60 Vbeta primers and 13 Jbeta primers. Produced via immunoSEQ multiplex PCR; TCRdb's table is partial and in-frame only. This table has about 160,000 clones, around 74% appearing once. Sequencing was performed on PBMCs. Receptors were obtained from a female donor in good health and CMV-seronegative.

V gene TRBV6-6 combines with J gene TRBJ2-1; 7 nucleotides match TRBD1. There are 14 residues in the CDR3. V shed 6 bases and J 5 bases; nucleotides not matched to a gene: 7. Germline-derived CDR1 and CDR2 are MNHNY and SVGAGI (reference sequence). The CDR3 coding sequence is TGTGCCAGCAGAGACAGGGCTAAAGACAATGAGCAGTTCTTC. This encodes CASRDRAKDNEQFF.

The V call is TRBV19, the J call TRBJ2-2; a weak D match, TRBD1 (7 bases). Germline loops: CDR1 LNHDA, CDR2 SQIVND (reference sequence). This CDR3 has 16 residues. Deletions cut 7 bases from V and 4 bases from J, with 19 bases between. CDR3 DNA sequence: TGTGCCAGTACCCTCTGGAGGGGGCGTATCACCGGGGAGCTGTTTTTT. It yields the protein CASTLWRGRITGELFF.

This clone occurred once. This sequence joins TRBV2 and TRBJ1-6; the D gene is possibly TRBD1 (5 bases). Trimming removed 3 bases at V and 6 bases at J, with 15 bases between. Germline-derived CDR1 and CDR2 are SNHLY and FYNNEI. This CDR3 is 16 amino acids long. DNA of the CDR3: TGTGCCAGCAGTGATCCCCAGGGATCAAGTAATTCACCCCTCCACTTT. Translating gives CASSDPQGSSNSPLHF.

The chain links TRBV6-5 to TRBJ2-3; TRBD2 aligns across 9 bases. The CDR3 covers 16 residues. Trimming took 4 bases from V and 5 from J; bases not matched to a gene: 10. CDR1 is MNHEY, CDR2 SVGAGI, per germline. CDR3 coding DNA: TGTGCCAGCAGTTTGTCGGGCGGCGGGGGGGGAGATACGCAGTATTTT. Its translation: CASSLSGGGGGDTQYF.

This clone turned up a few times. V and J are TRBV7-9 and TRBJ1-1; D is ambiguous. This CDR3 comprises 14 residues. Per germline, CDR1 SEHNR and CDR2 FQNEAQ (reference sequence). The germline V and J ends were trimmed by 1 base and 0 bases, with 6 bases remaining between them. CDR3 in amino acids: CASSLETLNTEAFF. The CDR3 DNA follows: TGTGCCAGCAGCTTAGAAACATTGAACACTGAAGCTTTCTTT. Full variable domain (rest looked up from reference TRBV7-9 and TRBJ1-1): DTGVSQNPRHKITKRGQNVTFRCDPISEHNRLYWYRQTLGQGPEFLTYFQNEAQLEKSRLLSDRFSAERPKGSFSTLEIQRTEQGDSAMYLCASSLETLNTEAFFGQGTRLTVV.

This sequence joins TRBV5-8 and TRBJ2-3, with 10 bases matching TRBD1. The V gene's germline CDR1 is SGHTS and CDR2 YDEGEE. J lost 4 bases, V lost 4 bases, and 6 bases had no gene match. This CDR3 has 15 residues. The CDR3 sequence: CASSRDRGRSDTQYF. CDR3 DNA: TGTGCCAGCAGCCGAGACAGGGGGCGTTCAGATACGCAGTATTTT.

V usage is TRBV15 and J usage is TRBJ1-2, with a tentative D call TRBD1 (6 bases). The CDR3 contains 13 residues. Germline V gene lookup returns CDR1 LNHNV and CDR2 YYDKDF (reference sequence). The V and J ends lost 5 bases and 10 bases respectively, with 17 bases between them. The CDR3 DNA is TGTGCCACCAGCGCGGGGAGGGGGACGCCCTACACCTTC. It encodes CATSAGRGTPYTF.

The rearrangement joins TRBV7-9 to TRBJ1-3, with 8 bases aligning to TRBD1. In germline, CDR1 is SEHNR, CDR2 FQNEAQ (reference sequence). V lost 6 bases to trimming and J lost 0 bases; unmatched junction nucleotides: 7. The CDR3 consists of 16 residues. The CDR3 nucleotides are TGTGCCAGCAGTTGGGACAGGACCGTCTCTGGAAACACCATATATTTT. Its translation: CASSWDRTVSGNTIYF.

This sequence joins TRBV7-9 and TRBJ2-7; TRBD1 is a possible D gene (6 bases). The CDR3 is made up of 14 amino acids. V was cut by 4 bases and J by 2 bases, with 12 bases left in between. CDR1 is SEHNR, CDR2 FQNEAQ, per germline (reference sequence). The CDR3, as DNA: TGTGCCAGCAGCTCCCGACAGGCCCCCTACGAGCAGTACTTC. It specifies CASSSRQAPYEQYF. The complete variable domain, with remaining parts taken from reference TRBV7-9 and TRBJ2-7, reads DTGVSQNPRHKITKRGQNVTFRCDPISEHNRLYWYRQTLGQGPEFLTYFQNEAQLEKSRLLSDRFSAERPKGSFSTLEIQRTEQGDSAMYLCASSSRQAPYEQYFGPGTRLTVT.

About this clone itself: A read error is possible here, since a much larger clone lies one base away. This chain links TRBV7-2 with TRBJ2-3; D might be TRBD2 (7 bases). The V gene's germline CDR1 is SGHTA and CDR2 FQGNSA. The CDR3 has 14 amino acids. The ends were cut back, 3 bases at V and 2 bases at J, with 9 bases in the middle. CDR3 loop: CASSLAGATDTQYF. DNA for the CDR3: TGTGCCAGCAGCTTGGCGGGGGCCACAGATACGCAGTATTTT.

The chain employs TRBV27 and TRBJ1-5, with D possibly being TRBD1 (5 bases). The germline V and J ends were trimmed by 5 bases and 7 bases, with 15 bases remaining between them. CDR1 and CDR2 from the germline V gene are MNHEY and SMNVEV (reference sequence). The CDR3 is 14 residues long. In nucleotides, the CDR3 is TGTGCCAGCAGTCTCGAGACAGCAGGGCAGCCCCAGCATTTT. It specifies CASSLETAGQPQHF.

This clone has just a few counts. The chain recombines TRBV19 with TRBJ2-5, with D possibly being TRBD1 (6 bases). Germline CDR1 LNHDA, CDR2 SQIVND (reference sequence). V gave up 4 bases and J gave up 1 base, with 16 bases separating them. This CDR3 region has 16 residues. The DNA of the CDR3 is TGTGCCAGTAGTACCCAACTCTACAGGGCCCAAGAGACCCAGTACTTC. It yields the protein CASSTQLYRAQETQYF.

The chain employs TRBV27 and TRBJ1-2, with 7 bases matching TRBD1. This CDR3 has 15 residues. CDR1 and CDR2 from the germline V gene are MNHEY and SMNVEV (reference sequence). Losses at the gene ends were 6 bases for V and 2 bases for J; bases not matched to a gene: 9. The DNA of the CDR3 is TGTGCCAGCAGACCAAGGGGGCAGTCCAACTATGGCTACACCTTC. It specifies CASRPRGQSNYGYTF.

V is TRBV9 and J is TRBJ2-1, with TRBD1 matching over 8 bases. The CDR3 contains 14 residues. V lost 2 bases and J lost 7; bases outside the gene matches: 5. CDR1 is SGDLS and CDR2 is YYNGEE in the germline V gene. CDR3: CASSVRDRLNEQFF. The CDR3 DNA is TGTGCCAGCAGCGTGAGGGACAGGCTAAATGAGCAGTTCTTC.

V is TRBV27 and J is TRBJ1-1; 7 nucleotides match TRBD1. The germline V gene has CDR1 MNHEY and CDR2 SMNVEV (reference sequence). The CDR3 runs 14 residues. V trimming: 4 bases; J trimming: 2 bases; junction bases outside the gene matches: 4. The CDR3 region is CASSWDSLNTEAFF. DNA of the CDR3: TGTGCCAGCAGTTGGGACAGCCTCAACACTGAAGCTTTCTTT.

CDR3 nucleotides: TGTGCCAGCAGCCAAGCCCTTGGCACTGAAGCTTTCTTT. Translating gives CASSQALGTEAFF. The chain carries TRBV11-2 and TRBJ1-1; no clear D gene. The CDR3 totals 13 residues. V was trimmed by 5 bases and J by 4 bases, leaving 11 bases between them. Germline-derived CDR1 and CDR2 are SGHAT and FQNNGV.

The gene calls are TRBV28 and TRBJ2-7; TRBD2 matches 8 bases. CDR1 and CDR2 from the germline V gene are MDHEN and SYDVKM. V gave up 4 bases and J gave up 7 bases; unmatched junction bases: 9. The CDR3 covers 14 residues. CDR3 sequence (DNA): TGTGCCAGCAGTTGGTCGGGAGGGCCCGCGGAGCAGTACTTC. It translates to CASSWSGGPAEQYF.

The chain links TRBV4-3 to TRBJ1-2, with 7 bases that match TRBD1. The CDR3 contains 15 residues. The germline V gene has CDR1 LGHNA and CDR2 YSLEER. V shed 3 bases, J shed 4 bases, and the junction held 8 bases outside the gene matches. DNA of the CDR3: TGCGCCAGCAGCCAGCGCCGACAGGGTAGCTATGGCTACACCTTC. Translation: CASSQRRQGSYGYTF.

The DNA of the CDR3 is TGTGCCAGCAGTGAACTGGGCACAGATACGCAGTATTTT. It codes for CASSELGTDTQYF. The chain has TRBV6-4 and TRBJ2-3; D not resolved. This CDR3 comprises 13 residues. The V gene lost 3 bases and the J gene lost 1 base, with 5 bases spanning the gap. The germline V gene has CDR1 MRHNA and CDR2 SNTAGT.

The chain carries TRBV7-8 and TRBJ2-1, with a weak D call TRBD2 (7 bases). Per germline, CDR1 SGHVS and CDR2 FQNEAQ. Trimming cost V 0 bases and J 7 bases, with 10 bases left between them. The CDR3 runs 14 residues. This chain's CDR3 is CASSLAGGLNEQFF. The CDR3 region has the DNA TGTGCCAGCAGCTTAGCGGGGGGGCTAAATGAGCAGTTCTTC.

This chain's CDR3 is CASTPRGGNTEAFF. CDR3 nucleotides: TGTGCCAGCACCCCACGGGGAGGGAACACTGAAGCTTTCTTT. The chain recombines TRBV28 with TRBJ1-1; D ambiguous. The CDR3 loop spans 14 amino acids. V was cut by 7 bases and J by 1 base, with 13 bases left in between. The germline V gene encodes CDR1 MDHEN and CDR2 SYDVKM.

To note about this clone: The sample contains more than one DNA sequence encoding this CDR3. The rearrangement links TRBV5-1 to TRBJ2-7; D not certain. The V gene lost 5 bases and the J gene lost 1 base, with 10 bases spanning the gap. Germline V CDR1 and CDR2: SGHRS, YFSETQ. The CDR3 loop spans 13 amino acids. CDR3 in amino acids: CASSRDISYEQYF. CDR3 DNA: TGCGCCAGCAGTCGCGACATTTCCTACGAGCAGTACTTC.

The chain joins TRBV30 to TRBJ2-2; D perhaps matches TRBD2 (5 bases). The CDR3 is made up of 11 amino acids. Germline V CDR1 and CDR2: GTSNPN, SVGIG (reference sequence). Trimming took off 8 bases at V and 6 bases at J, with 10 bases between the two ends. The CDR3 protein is CARAGAGELFF. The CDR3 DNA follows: TGTGCCCGAGCCGGGGCCGGGGAGCTGTTTTTT.

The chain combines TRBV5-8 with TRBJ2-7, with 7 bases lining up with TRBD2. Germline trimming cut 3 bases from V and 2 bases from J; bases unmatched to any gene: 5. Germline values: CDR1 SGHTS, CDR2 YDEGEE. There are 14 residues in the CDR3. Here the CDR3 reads CASSWGSGTYEQYF. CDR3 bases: TGTGCCAGCAGCTGGGGCAGCGGGACCTACGAGCAGTACTTC. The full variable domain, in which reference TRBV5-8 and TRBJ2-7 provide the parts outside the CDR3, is EAGVTQSPTHLIKTRGQQATLRCSPISGHTSVYWYQQALGLGLQFLLWYDEGEERNRGNFPPRFSGRQFPNYSSELNVNALELEDSALYLCASSWGSGTYEQYFGPGTRLTVT.

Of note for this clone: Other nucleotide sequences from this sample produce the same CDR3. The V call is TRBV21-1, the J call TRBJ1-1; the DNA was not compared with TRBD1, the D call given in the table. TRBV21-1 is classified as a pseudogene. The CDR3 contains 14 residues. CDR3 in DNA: TGTGCTAGCAGCAAAACAGGGATGGGTACTGAAGCTTTCTTT. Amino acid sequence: CASSKTGMGTEAFF.

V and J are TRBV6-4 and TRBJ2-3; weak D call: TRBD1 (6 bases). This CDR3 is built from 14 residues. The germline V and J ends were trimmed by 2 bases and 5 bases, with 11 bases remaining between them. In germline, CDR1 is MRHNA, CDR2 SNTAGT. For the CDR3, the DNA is TGTGCCAGCAGTGACAGGGGGAGAAGAGATACGCAGTATTTT. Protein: CASSDRGRRDTQYF.

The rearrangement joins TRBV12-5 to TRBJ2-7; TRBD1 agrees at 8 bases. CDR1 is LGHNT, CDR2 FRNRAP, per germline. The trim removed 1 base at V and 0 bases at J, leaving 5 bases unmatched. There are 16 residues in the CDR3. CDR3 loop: CASGLGQGIYSYEQYF. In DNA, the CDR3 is TGTGCTAGTGGTTTGGGACAGGGGATATACTCCTACGAGCAGTACTTC.